This T cell receptor (beta chain) was sequenced during a study of blood T cell repertoires in COVID-19 (dated by TCRdb to 2020 to 2022). Notes on the research overall: Samples from collaborators originated in the United States, Italy and Spain and spanned both the acute and convalescent phases of COVID-19. The repertoires were released in a freely available public database meant as a resource for research on the immune response to SARS-CoV-2. A de-identified subject ID, COVID-19 status, age in years and sex were almost always included in the sample metadata. The samples were drawn from the first 160 participants of the ongoing ImmuneRACE study and from some 1,300 subjects provided by 6 global collaborators. Subjects who had been exposed to COVID-19, were actively infected with it, or had recovered from it provided the deeply sampled blood TCRbeta repertoires that made up the dataset. HLA class I and class II types, where available, came from metadata supplied by the sample provider rather than from assay-based typing. The material from the prospective study consisted of cDNA or gDNA derived from T cells, B-cell-depleted T cells, or PBMCs. Summary of the overall study and its limitations: Clinical and demographic metadata were provided uncurated, with the amount varying by source and participant.

As concerns this clone: Its target antigen remains unknown. No base quality information exists; no much larger clone differs at one position.

V is cut back by 5 bases and J by 2 bases, with 4 bases in the junction unmatched. The CDR3 has 15 amino acids, counting the end cysteine and phenylalanine. CDR3 DNA is the only sequence kept; it has 45 bases, read in frame from the first base. From a lookup of the germline V gene, CDR1 and CDR2 are SGHVS and FQNEAQ. Each collaborating institution followed its own protocols to collect whole blood in K2EDTA tubes. Collaborator samples were shipped for TCRbeta analysis as frozen whole blood, isolated PBMCs, or DNA extracted from either sample type. The immunoSEQ Assay, a bias-controlled multiplex PCR, was used to amplify TCRbeta CDR3 regions from genomic DNA. The study's own analysis went as follows. Within the assay, amplification of reference gene primers was used to estimate how many nucleated cells each sample contained. Sequence reads were collapsed and filtered to measure the absolute abundance of every unique TCRbeta CDR3 rearrangement. For each sample, productive Simpson clonality was calculated as the square root of Simpson's diversity index across productive rearrangements. TCRdb carries this immuneACCESS record with in-frame sequences only. Its versions omit some clonotypes, under half of them owing to an unresolved V gene in the studies checked, with the rest unexplained. D and trimming come from the DNA, and the V and J calls and clone size come from that table. This sample holds nearly 100,000 clones; 65% to 85% were observed only once. The ten largest clones take up 17% of the sample.

This chain is built from TRBV7-8 and TRBJ1-5, and TRBD1 matches 9 of the central bases. This sequence originates from a woman in her sixties or seventies with acute or convalescent COVID-19. Specimen: peripheral blood. At the DNA level, the sequence is TGTGCCAGCAGCACAGGGGGCGTTGGCAATCAGCCCCAGCATTTT. Translated, this is CASSTGGVGNQPQHF.